The next 27 T cell receptor beta chains were all read from a single sample in a study of blood T cells in healthy people across ages. With a J-beta primer mix and a sample-barcoded 5' primer, a second PCR ran about 6 to 11 cycles. One entry per CDR3 protein, called by TCRdb with MiXCR from the 5' RACE reads. The table includes 720,000 or so distinct CDR3 sequences, approximately 40% detected once. Sequenced input: blood. These receptors all stem from a man at least 80 years old in good health.

The CDR3 nucleotides read TGCAGTGCCTTTAGCGGGGGTGCCACCGGGGAGCTGTTTTTT. Translated, it gives CSAFSGGATGELFF. The chain is built from TRBV20-1 and TRBJ2-2; 9 nucleotides line up with TRBD2. Unmatched junction bases numbered 6, after V lost 6 bases and J lost 4 bases. CDR1 and CDR2 (germline): DFQATT, SNEGSKA (reference sequence). There are 14 residues in the CDR3.

This chain joins TRBV5-1 and TRBJ2-5, with 7 nucleotides matching TRBD1. V trimming: 4 bases; J trimming: 2 bases; junction bases outside the gene matches: 5. The CDR3 sequence is 14 residues long. The germline CDR1 and CDR2 sequences are SGHRS and YFSETQ. CDR3 residues: CASSLTGQQETQYF. The CDR3 bases are TGCGCCAGCAGCCTTACGGGACAGCAAGAGACCCAGTACTTC.

This clonotype has just a few counts. The rearrangement uses TRBV9 and TRBJ2-3; D gene ambiguous. This CDR3 is built from 14 residues. The V and J ends lost 3 bases and 4 bases respectively, with 12 bases between them. Germline lookup yields CDR1 SGDLS and CDR2 YYNGEE. The DNA for the CDR3 is TGTGCCAGCAGCGGCCGTCTTATAGCAGATACGCAGTATTTT. It encodes CASSGRLIADTQYF. Filled out from reference TRBV9 and TRBJ2-3, the complete variable domain reads DSGVTQTPKHLITATGQRVTLRCSPRSGDLSVYWYQQSLDQGLQFLIQYYNGEERAKGNILERFSAQQFPDLHSELNLSSLELGDSALYFCASSGRLIADTQYFGPGTRLTVL.

With regard to this clonotype: This clone may be a read error of a much larger clone one base away. The chain employs TRBV7-9 and TRBJ2-3; 7 nucleotides align to TRBD2. J lost 8 bases, V lost 3 bases, and 11 bases had no gene match. The CDR3 consists of 15 residues. Germline V gives CDR1 SEHNR, CDR2 FQNEAQ (reference sequence). The CDR3 bases are TGTGCCAGCAGCTTGGTCCGGACTAGGTCAGGTACGCAGTATTTT. As protein: CASSLVRTRSGTQYF.

J is TRBJ2-3 and V is TRBV7-8; 9 positions agree with TRBD2. CDR1 and CDR2 (germline): SGHVS, FQNEAQ. The CDR3 runs 16 residues. With 2 bases clipped from V and 4 bases from J, the junction kept 7 bases outside the gene matches. The CDR3 DNA reads TGTGCCAGCAGCTTAAGCGCGGGAGGGGACGCAGATACGCAGTATTTT. Amino acid sequence: CASSLSAGGDADTQYF.

There are many counts of this clonotype. CDR3 in DNA: TGTGCCAGCAGTTTAGCGCCTGACTCGAACTACGAGCAGTACTTC. Translation: CASSLAPDSNYEQYF. V is TRBV12-3 or TRBV12-4 and J is TRBJ2-7; no firm D call. The CDR3 extends over 15 amino acids. The V and J ends lost 0 bases and 3 bases respectively, with 12 bases between them.

The table lists this clonotype with a few counts. This chain links TRBV7-2 with TRBJ2-7; TRBD1 aligns across 7 bases. The V and J ends lost 6 bases and 4 bases, in that order; junction bases with no gene match: 12. Germline V gene lookup returns CDR1 SGHTA and CDR2 FQGNSA. This CDR3 comprises 15 residues. Here the CDR3 DNA reads TGTGCCAGCAGATTAACCTCACGACAGGGTTACGAGCAGTACTTC. This sequence encodes CASRLTSRQGYEQYF.

This clonotype appeared once. The chain couples TRBV6-1 to TRBJ1-1; a weak D match, TRBD1 (5 bases). Germline-derived CDR1 and CDR2 are MNHNS and SASEGT. The CDR3 covers 13 residues. The V gene lost 6 bases and the J gene lost 10 bases, with 18 bases spanning the gap. DNA for the CDR3: TGTGCCAGCAGCCACCGAAGGACGGGGGGAGCTTTCTTT. Residues: CASSHRRTGGAFF.

The chain links TRBV6-5 to TRBJ2-5; D is unresolved. Matching the DNA end better, TRBJ2-7 makes the J call doubtful. Germline assignment: CDR1 MNHEY and CDR2 SVGAGI. The CDR3 is 15 residues long. CDR3 DNA sequence: TGTGCCAGCAGTTACTCGATGGGTAGAGCCTACGAGCAGTACTTC. Translated: CASSYSMGRAYEQYF.

The CDR3 sequence is CASSLEEGSSEAFF. The CDR3 DNA follows: TGTGCCAGCAGCTTGGAGGAGGGAAGTAGTGAAGCTTTCTTT. V is TRBV5-5 and J is TRBJ1-1; unclear D gene. In germline, CDR1 is SGHKS, CDR2 YYEKEE (reference sequence). V lost 0 bases and J lost 7, with 13 bases in between. The CDR3 contains 14 residues.

This clonotype was found many times. This sequence joins TRBV30 and TRBJ1-2; D gene ambiguous. Trimming removed 4 bases from V and 2 bases from J, with 11 bases in between. The CDR3 totals 13 residues. Germline lookup yields CDR1 GTSNPN and CDR2 SVGIG (reference sequence). For the CDR3, the DNA is TGTGCCTGGACGCGGTCGGTAAACTATGGCTACACCTTC. Its translation: CAWTRSVNYGYTF.

Many counts were recorded for this clonotype. The CDR3 here is CSVSQNYEQYF. The CDR3 DNA is TGCAGCGTTAGCCAGAACTACGAGCAGTACTTC. The gene calls are TRBV29-1 and TRBJ2-7; D is unresolved. V was clipped by 5 bases and J by 3 bases, with 8 bases between them. Germline CDR1 and CDR2: SQVTM and ANQGSEA. CDR3 length: 11 residues.

In this sample, this clonotype turned up many times. The CDR3 nucleotides are TGTGCCAGCAGGGGCCTATGGGGCTCACCCCTCCACTTT. The encoded protein is CASRGLWGSPLHF. The V and J genes are TRBV6-1 and TRBJ1-6, with D possibly matching TRBD1 (5 bases). The CDR3 spans 13 residues. CDR1 is MNHNS and CDR2 is SASEGT in the germline V gene. V lost 6 bases, J lost 10 bases, and 13 bases lay in between.

The chain links TRBV2 to TRBJ2-1, with D possibly matching TRBD2 (5 bases). V gave up 11 bases and J gave up 5 bases, with 16 bases separating them. Germline values: CDR1 SNHLY, CDR2 FYNNEI. CDR3 length: 13 residues. The CDR3 spells CAEAGQNNNEQFF. The CDR3 nucleotides are TGTGCCGAGGCGGGCCAGAATAACAATGAGCAGTTCTTC.

This clonotype was seen a few times. The V call is TRBV12-3 or TRBV12-4, the J call TRBJ2-5; 10 bases are shared with TRBD1. With V trimmed by 0 bases and J by 5 bases, 3 bases remained unmatched. The CDR3 runs to 15 residues. This chain's CDR3 is CASSLAGTGVETQYF. Here the CDR3 DNA reads TGTGCCAGCAGTTTAGCGGGGACAGGGGTTGAGACCCAGTACTTC.

This chain links TRBV2 with TRBJ2-1; 8 nucleotides agree with TRBD2. The CDR3 covers 13 residues. Germline assignment: CDR1 SNHLY and CDR2 FYNNEI. V was pared by 3 bases and J by 7 bases, with 2 bases of the junction left unmatched. CDR3 protein: CASSEGLVNEQFF. DNA for the CDR3: TGTGCCAGCAGTGAGGGACTAGTAAATGAGCAGTTCTTC.

This clonotype was seen only a few times. V usage is TRBV6-2 or TRBV6-3 and J usage is TRBJ2-1; 7 positions match TRBD2. CDR3 length: 14 amino acids. From germline, CDR1 is MNHEY and CDR2 SVGEGT. The V and J ends lost 4 bases and 7 bases, in that order; junction bases with no gene match: 7. This CDR3 is CASSWTRGLNEQFF. Written as DNA, the CDR3 is TGTGCCAGCAGTTGGACTAGAGGTCTGAATGAGCAGTTCTTC.

In its sample, this clonotype was seen once. A much more abundant neighbour one base away suggests this may be a read error. In DNA, the CDR3 is TGCGCCAGCAGCTGGGGACCGGGACAGGGGACCTACGAGCAGTTCTTC. Translation gives CASSWGPGQGTYEQFF. The chain joins TRBV5-1 to TRBJ2-1; 10 positions match TRBD1. The CDR3 is 16 residues long. Germline lookup yields CDR1 SGHRS and CDR2 YFSETQ. Germline trimming cut 3 bases from V and 10 bases from J; bases unmatched to any gene: 13.

The V and J genes are TRBV9 and TRBJ2-1; tentatively, D is TRBD1 or TRBD2 (6 bases each). There are 15 residues in the CDR3. V was clipped by 0 bases and J by 7 bases, with 14 bases between them. The germline gives CDR1 SGDLS, CDR2 YYNGEE. CDR3: CASSVGGAPMNEQFF. In nucleotides, the CDR3 is TGTGCCAGCAGCGTAGGGGGGGCCCCTATGAATGAGCAGTTCTTC.

The table lists this clonotype with a count of one. The chain recombines TRBV18 with TRBJ2-1; 8 nucleotides align to TRBD2. J lost 3 bases, V lost 0 bases, and 4 bases had no gene match. The CDR3 has 16 amino acids. Germline lookup yields CDR1 KGHSH and CDR2 LQKENI. For the CDR3, the DNA is TGTGCCAGCTCACCACCGTTCAGCGGGGGCTACAATGAGCAGTTCTTC. Its translation: CASSPPFSGGYNEQFF.

Note on this clonotype: A much larger clonotype is one base distant, so this may be a read error. V usage is TRBV7-9 and J usage is TRBJ2-1; 9 nucleotides match TRBD1. Germline assignment: CDR1 SEHNR and CDR2 FQNEAQ (reference sequence). Trimming removed 1 base from V and 13 bases from J; junction bases left unmatched: 8. CDR3 length: 14 amino acids. The CDR3 DNA is TGTGCCAGCAGCTTAGACAGGGGGCACGAGACCCAGTTCTTC. Translated: CASSLDRGHETQFF.

The V and J genes are TRBV4-1 and TRBJ1-2, with D possibly matching TRBD1 (5 bases). The V and J ends lost 2 bases and 1 base respectively, with 11 bases between them. CDR3 size: 15 residues. The V gene's germline CDR1 is MGHRA and CDR2 YSYEKL. This CDR3 reads CASSQQPGGNYGYTF. The CDR3 DNA reads TGCGCCAGCAGCCAACAACCCGGGGGTAACTATGGCTACACCTTC.

The rearrangement joins TRBV7-2 to TRBJ2-7; 7 bases are a match to TRBD1. The germline gives CDR1 SGHTA, CDR2 FQGNSA. V shed 3 bases and J 2 bases; nucleotides not matched to a gene: 4. The CDR3 covers 14 residues. The CDR3 loop is CASSLYRGPYEQYF. The CDR3 bases are TGTGCCAGCAGCTTGTATAGGGGGCCCTACGAGCAGTACTTC.

Details on this clonotype: The junction differs from germline at one of its ends, possibly a read error. This chain's CDR3 is CSAGDQGFQETQYF. The CDR3 bases are TGCAGTGCTGGAGATCAGGGTTTTCAAGAGACCCAGTACTTC. The rearrangement joins TRBV20-1 to TRBJ2-5; TRBD1 is a possible D gene (5 bases). Germline V CDR1 and CDR2: DFQATT, SNEGSKA (reference sequence). CDR3 length: 14 residues.

The CDR3 loop reads CASRGHFNTEAFF. The DNA of the CDR3 is TGTGCCTCACGTGGGCACTTTAACACTGAAGCTTTCTTT. V and J are TRBV6-1 and TRBJ1-1; unclear D gene. V was trimmed by 11 bases and J by 2 bases, leaving 15 bases between them. Germline CDR1 MNHNS, CDR2 SASEGT. The CDR3 loop spans 13 amino acids.

This chain joins TRBV12-3 or TRBV12-4 and TRBJ2-5; 14 bases map to TRBD2. The CDR3 covers 17 residues. With 5 bases clipped from V and 13 bases from J, the junction kept 18 bases outside the gene matches. CDR3 amino acids: CASSMMTSGRAGQRLYF. As DNA, the CDR3 is TGTGCCAGCAGTATGATGACTAGCGGGAGGGCCGGGCAAAGGCTGTACTTC.

This clonotype was seen a few times. The chain combines TRBV6-2 or TRBV6-3 with TRBJ1-1, with 9 bases fitting TRBD1. Per germline, CDR1 MNHEY and CDR2 SVGEGT. After removal of 2 bases from V and 5 bases from J, the junction contained 6 bases not matched to a gene. The CDR3 extends over 15 amino acids. The CDR3 sequence: CASSYGTGSGTEAFF. Written as DNA, the CDR3 is TGTGCCAGCAGTTACGGGACAGGGTCGGGAACTGAAGCTTTCTTT.